This T cell receptor beta chain originates from a study of T-cell memory formation after mild COVID-19. V was pared by 3 bases and J by 0 bases, with 12 bases between. The CDR3 covers 16 residues. This clonotype showed up just a few times. Its target is not known. Study-wide results and caveats: CD4+ contracting clones were mainly CM and EM; CD8+ ones, EMRA.

TCRdb analysed the 5' RACE reads with MiXCR anew, one entry per CDR3 protein. The sample records some 450,000 distinct CDR3 sequences, 15% to 25% being singletons. Sequenced sample: PBMCs or a T cell subset sorted from them (not recorded which). This chain connects TRBV12-3 or TRBV12-4 to TRBJ1-3, with TRBD1 as a possible D gene (5 bases). This sequence was found in an adult woman who had mild COVID-19 (a few samples of this study predate the infection). Cell type and time point are not known. CDR3 sequence: CASSLNRLSSGNTIYF. In DNA form, the CDR3 reads TGTGCCAGCAGTTTGAACAGGTTGAGCTCTGGAAACACCATATATTTT.